This TCR beta chain originates from a study of response to subunit inactivated influenza vaccine. TCRdb used MiXCR to reprocess the RT-PCR reads, holding one entry per CDR3 protein. Of more than 450,000 distinct CDR3 sequences listed, roughly 10% are singletons. This sample was shared with a second study, whose subject was T cells expressing NK-cell markers. From that paper: 5'RACE template switching built TCR beta cDNA with unique molecular identifiers. Seven HCMV-seropositive donors and one seronegative donor made up the eight sequenced donors. Sorting was restricted to alpha-beta TCR T cells by an anti-gamma-delta TCR antibody in several experiments. The study found these clonotypes also leading the CD3+CD56-NKG2C+ fraction in a few donors. What remained unclear was the HCMV specificity of expanded NKG2C+ T cell clones.

The TCR was taken from a man over 45 who received an inactivated influenza vaccine. This specimen consisted of PBMCs from blood, obtained on the day of vaccination.

CDR3 sequence reads: CASSEEGQGGTTGELFF. The CDR3 nucleotides read TGTGCCAGCAGTGAAGAAGGACAGGGGGGCACCACCGGGGAGCTGTTTTTT. The rearrangement joins TRBV2 to TRBJ2-2; 10 bases are shared with TRBD1. Trimming cost V 1 base and J 4 bases; bases outside gene matches: 6. The V gene's germline CDR1 is SNHLY and CDR2 FYNNEI. This CDR3 spans 17 amino acids.